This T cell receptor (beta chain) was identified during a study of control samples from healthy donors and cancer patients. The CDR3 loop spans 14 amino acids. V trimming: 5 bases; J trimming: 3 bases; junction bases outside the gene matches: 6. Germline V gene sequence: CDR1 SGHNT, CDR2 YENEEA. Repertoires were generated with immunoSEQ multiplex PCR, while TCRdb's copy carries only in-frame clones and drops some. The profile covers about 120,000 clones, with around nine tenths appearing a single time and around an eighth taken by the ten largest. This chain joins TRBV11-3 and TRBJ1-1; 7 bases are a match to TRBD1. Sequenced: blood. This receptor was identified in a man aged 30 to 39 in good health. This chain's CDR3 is CASSPFTGDTEAFF. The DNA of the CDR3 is TGTGCCAGCAGCCCCTTCACAGGGGACACTGAAGCTTTCTTT.